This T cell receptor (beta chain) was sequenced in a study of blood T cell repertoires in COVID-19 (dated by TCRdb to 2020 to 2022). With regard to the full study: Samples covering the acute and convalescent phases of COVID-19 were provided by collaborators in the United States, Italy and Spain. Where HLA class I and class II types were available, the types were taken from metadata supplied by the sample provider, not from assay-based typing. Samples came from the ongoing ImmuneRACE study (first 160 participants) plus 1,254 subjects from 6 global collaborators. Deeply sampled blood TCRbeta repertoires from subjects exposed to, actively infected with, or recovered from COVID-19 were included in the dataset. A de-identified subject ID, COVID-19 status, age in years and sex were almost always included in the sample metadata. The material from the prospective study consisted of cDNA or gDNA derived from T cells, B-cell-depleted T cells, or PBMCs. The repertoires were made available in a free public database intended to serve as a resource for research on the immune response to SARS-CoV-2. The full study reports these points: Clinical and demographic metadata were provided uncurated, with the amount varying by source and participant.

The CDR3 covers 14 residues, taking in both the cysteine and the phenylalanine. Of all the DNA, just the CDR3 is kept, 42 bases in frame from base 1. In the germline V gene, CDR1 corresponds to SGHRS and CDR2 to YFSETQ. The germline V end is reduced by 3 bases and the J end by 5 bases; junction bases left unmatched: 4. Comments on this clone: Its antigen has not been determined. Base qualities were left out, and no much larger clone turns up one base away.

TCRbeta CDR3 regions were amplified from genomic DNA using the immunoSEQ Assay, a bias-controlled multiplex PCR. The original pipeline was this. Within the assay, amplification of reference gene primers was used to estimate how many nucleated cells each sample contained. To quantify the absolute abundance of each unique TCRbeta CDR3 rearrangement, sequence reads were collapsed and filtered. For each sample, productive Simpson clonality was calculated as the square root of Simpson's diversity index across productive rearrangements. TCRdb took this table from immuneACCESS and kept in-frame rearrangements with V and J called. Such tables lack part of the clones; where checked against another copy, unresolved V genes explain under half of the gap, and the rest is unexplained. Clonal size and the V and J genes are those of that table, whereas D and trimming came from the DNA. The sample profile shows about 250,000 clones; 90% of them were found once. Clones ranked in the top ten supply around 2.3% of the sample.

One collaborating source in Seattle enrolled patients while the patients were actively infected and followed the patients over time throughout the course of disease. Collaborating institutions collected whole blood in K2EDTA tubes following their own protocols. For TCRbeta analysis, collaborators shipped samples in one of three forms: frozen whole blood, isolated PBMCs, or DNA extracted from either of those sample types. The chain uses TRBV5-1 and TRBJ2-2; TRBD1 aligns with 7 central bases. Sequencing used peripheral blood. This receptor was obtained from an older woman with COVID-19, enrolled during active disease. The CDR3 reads CASSSGQATGELFF. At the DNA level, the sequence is TGCGCCAGCAGCTCCGGACAGGCGACCGGGGAGCTGTTTTTT.